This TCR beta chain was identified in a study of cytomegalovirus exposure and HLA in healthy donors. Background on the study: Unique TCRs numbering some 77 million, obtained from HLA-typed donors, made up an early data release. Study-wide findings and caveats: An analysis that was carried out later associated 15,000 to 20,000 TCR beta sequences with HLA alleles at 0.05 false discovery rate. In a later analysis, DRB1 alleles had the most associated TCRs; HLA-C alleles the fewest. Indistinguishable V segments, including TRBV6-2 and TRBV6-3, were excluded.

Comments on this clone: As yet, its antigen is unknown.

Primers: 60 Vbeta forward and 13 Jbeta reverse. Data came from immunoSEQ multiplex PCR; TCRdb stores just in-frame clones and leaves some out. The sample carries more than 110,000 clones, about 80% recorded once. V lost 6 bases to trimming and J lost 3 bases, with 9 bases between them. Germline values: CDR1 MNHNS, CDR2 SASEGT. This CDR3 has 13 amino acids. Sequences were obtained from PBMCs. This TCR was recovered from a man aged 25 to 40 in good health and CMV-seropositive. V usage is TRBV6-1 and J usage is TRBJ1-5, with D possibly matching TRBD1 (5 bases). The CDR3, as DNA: TGTGCCAGCAGGGCAGGGAACAATCAGCCCCAGCATTTT. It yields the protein CASRAGNNQPQHF.